Detailed here is one TCR beta chain. It has no known antigen specificity. Nothing much larger sits one base from this clone, and base qualities are not available. Receptor amplification or capture employed the immunoSEQ multiplex PCR assay. Here the immuneACCESS table is served through TCRdb, limited to in-frame sequences with V and J called. Missing clones are a known gap in these copies; in checked studies unresolved V genes cover under half, and the rest lacks a known reason. The sample records 200,000 to 250,000 clones, about 95% of which are singletons. Approximately 1.5% of the sample lies in the top ten. The data belong to a study of control samples from healthy donors and cancer patients (dated by TCRdb to the early 2020s). CDR1 and CDR2 were assigned from the germline V gene as MDHEN and SYDVKM. The CDR3 sequence holds 13 residues, the cysteine and phenylalanine included. CDR3 DNA only is kept here, 39 bases in frame from base 1. V was cut back by 6 bases and J by 4 bases, leaving a gap of 10 bases between them.

The sequence links TRBV28 to TRBJ1-5; 5 matching bases give a weak D call of TRBD1. Sequenced input: blood. The clonotype originates from a man over 45 in good health. The bases are TGTGCCAGCAGCCTGACAGTTAATCAGCCCCAGCATTTT. The translation is CASSLTVNQPQHF. The full variable domain, with segments outside the CDR3 supplied by the reference TRBV28 and TRBJ1-5 proteins, appears as DVKVTQSSRYLVKRTGEKVFLECVQDMDHENMFWYRQDPGLGLRLIYFSYDVKMKEKGDIPEGYSVSREKKERFSLILESASTNQTSMYLCASSLTVNQPQHFGDGTRLSIL.